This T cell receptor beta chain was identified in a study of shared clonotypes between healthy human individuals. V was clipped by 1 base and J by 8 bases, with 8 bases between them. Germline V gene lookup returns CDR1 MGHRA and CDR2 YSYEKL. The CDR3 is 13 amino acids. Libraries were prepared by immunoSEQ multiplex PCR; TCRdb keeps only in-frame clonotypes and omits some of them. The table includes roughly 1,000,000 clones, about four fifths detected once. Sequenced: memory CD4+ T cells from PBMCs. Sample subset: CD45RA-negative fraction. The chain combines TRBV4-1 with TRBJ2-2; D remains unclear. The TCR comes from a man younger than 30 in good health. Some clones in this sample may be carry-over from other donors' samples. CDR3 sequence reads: CASSQVQGGELFF. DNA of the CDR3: TGCGCCAGCAGCCAAGTACAAGGGGGGGAGCTGTTTTTT.